This T cell receptor beta chain was captured in a study of blood T cell repertoires in COVID-19. In the study overall: PBMCs, B-cell-depleted T cells, or T cells were the source of the cDNA or gDNA that made up the material.

The CDR3 covers 14 residues. Germline loops: CDR1 SGHAT, CDR2 FQDESV (reference sequence). V dropped 3 bases and J dropped 5; count of bases not matched to a gene: 5. Assay: immunoSEQ multiplex PCR; the TCRdb copy retains only in-frame clones and omits some. The sample holds roughly 110,000 clones, about 80% seen once. This TCR was recovered from an older man with acute or convalescent COVID-19. V gene TRBV11-1 combines with J gene TRBJ2-5, with 8 bases fitting TRBD1. Sequencing input: peripheral blood. DNA of the CDR3: TGTGCCAGCAGCTTGACAGGGGTGGGGGAGACCCAGTACTTC. Translated, it gives CASSLTGVGETQYF.